This is a list of T cell receptor beta chains from one sample in a study of regulatory T cells in long-lasting Graves disease. TCRdb called the multiplex PCR reads again in MiXCR, with one record for every CDR3 protein. The sample records under 700,000 distinct CDR3 sequences, about 15% being singletons. These same records also appear under a second study, on T cells in Graves' hyperthyroidism and ophthalmopathy.

This sample comprised peripheral blood mononuclear cells (PBMCs), obtained at new diagnosis, from a patient treated with antithyroid drugs. Receptor source: a woman aged 35-60 years with Graves disease. CDR3s include the opening cysteine and the closing phenylalanine or tryptophan. The D gene is left open where the match is weak. The listing skips clone size in some rows; elsewhere it reads once, few, many or a size class.

NA	many	13	TRBV28	TRBJ2-7	CASSLGEWSEQYF
NA	few	15	TRBV2	TRBJ2-1	CASSEFLGPENEQFF
NA	few	16	TRBV7-2	TRBJ1-1	CASSLAPGLGDTEAFF
TRBD1	NA	13	TRBV7-9	TRBJ1-2	CASSSRDRGVYTF
TRBD1	many	13	TRBV12-3/TRBV12-4	TRBJ1-5	CASSLGTEQPQHF
TRBD1	few	16	TRBV9	TRBJ1-2	CASSERTGGAIPGYTF
TRBD1	many	16	TRBV30	TRBJ1-3	CAWSKGTATSGNTIYF
NA	NA	18	TRBV5-6	TRBJ1-1	CASSFYPTLQALNTEAFF
TRBD1	NA	15	TRBV10-3	TRBJ1-6	CAISEASGGGSPLHF
NA	many	14	TRBV5-1	TRBJ1-6	CASRGGGENSPLHF
NA	NA	14	TRBV28	TRBJ2-2	CASTNGGFSGELFF
NA	few	13	TRBV2	TRBJ1-2	CASSFESNYGYTF
NA	many	14	TRBV4-1	TRBJ1-2	CASSQVGRSYGYTF
NA	NA	12	TRBV12-3/TRBV12-4	TRBJ1-2	CASSLAAHGYTF
NA	many	13	TRBV28	TRBJ2-1	CASSLAILNEQFF
NA	NA	15	TRBV12-5	TRBJ2-4	CASGGGPGSKNIQYF
TRBD2	few	14	TRBV28	TRBJ2-1	CASTAGGIYNEQFF
NA	few	12	TRBV6-1	TRBJ1-4	CASASSLEKLFF
TRBD1	NA	16	TRBV11-2	TRBJ2-1	CASSGLGDRVGNEQFF
TRBD1	many	12	TRBV10-3	TRBJ2-7	CASGDRDYEQYF
NA	few	16	TRBV4-1	TRBJ2-1	CASSQDVREGANEQFF
TRBD1	NA	15	TRBV13	TRBJ1-1	CASNTRQGKNTEAFF
NA	few	19	TRBV4-1	TRBJ2-3	CASSQVPGGGGPSTDTQYF
NA	NA	12	TRBV29-1	TRBJ1-2	CSVGTGVYGYTF